These 21 T cell receptor beta chains share one sample of origin, sequenced in a study of blood T cell repertoires in COVID-19. Clones were read by immunoSEQ multiplex PCR, and TCRdb kept only the in-frame ones, dropping some. The table has roughly 130,000 clones, 88% seen once. Sample: peripheral blood. These receptors were obtained from a human donor with COVID-19, enrolled during active disease. The donor label of this sample is uncertain.

The chain has TRBV6-5 and TRBJ1-5; 10 bases fit TRBD1. Germline V gives CDR1 MNHEY, CDR2 SVGAGI. The CDR3 runs to 14 residues. With 7 bases clipped from V and 6 bases from J, the junction kept 6 bases outside the gene matches. For the CDR3, the DNA is TGTGCCAGCACCGACAGGGGGCAGGTTCAGCCCCAGCATTTT. It specifies CASTDRGQVQPQHF.

The V call is TRBV3-1 (or the pseudogene TRBV3-2), the J call TRBJ2-3, with D unclear. The CDR3 consists of 13 residues. V lost 0 bases and J lost 4, with 5 bases in between. Germline lookup yields CDR1 LGHDT and CDR2 YNNKEL (reference sequence). The CDR3 loop reads CASSQERADTQYF. CDR3 DNA sequence: TGTGCCAGCAGCCAAGAACGGGCAGATACGCAGTATTTT.

The V gene is TRBV19, the J gene TRBJ1-5; unclear D gene. Germline V gene lookup returns CDR1 LNHDA and CDR2 SQIVND (reference sequence). V lost 3 bases, J lost 6 bases, and 15 bases lay in between. The CDR3 sequence is 15 residues long. CDR3 amino acids: CASSMREGVGQPQHF. In DNA form, the CDR3 reads TGTGCCAGTAGTATGAGGGAGGGCGTAGGTCAGCCCCAGCATTTT.

This rearrangement joins TRBV5-6 to TRBJ1-6; no clear D gene. V lost 0 bases and J 13 bases, leaving 11 bases between the germline ends. Germline-derived CDR1 and CDR2 are SGHDT and YYEEEE. This CDR3 contains 13 residues. The CDR3 loop is CASSLERGSPLHF. CDR3 bases: TGTGCCAGCAGCTTGGAGCGGGGTTCCCCCCTCCACTTT.

The rearrangement uses TRBV7-8 and TRBJ1-1, with TRBD1 as a possible D gene (6 bases). From germline, CDR1 is SGHVS and CDR2 FQNEAQ. Deletions cut 3 bases from V and 3 bases from J, with 8 bases between. The CDR3 extends over 13 amino acids. CDR3 region: CASSFRQDTEAFF. The CDR3 DNA sequence: TGTGCCAGCAGCTTCAGACAGGACACTGAAGCTTTCTTT.

The chain has TRBV6-1 and TRBJ2-3, with 8 bases identical to TRBD2. Germline-derived CDR1 and CDR2 are MNHNS and SASEGT. The CDR3 length is 16 residues. V shed 6 bases and J 6 bases; nucleotides not matched to a gene: 14. CDR3 coding DNA: TGTGCCAGCAGCGAACGGAGCGGGGGCCGGTCGGATACGCAGTATTTT. It encodes CASSERSGGRSDTQYF.

The chain carries TRBV12-3 or TRBV12-4 and TRBJ1-1; D gene uncertain. CDR3 size: 12 residues. The V and J ends lost 1 base and 8 bases respectively, with 8 bases between them. This chain's CDR3 is CASSLGWHEAFF. In DNA form, the CDR3 reads TGTGCCAGCAGTTTAGGATGGCACGAAGCTTTCTTT.

The chain combines TRBV18 with TRBJ2-3, with 11 bases identical to TRBD2. Trimming cost V 3 bases and J 0 bases; bases outside gene matches: 8. This CDR3 is 18 amino acids long. From germline, CDR1 is KGHSH and CDR2 LQKENI. CDR3 region: CASSPLPTSGSSTDTQYF. In DNA, the CDR3 is TGTGCCAGCTCACCGCTGCCCACTAGCGGGAGTAGCACAGATACGCAGTATTTT.

This chain connects TRBV4-1 to TRBJ1-2, with a weak D call TRBD1 (5 bases). Looked up from germline, CDR1 is MGHRA and CDR2 is YSYEKL. This CDR3 has 13 residues. V was pared by 3 bases and J by 7 bases, with 12 bases between. The CDR3 is CASSQIDSVGYTF. DNA for the CDR3: TGCGCCAGCAGCCAGATAGACAGTGTTGGCTACACCTTC.

This clone was detected once. The chain links TRBV18 to TRBJ1-1, with TRBD1 as a possible D gene (6 bases). The CDR3 is 16 amino acids. Germline CDR1 KGHSH, CDR2 LQKENI. Trimming left V 0 bases short and J 0 bases short, with 11 bases between. As DNA, the CDR3 is TGTGCCAGCTCACCACCGGGGGCAGCAATGAACACTGAAGCTTTCTTT. It is translated as CASSPPGAAMNTEAFF. Full variable domain (remainder filled in from reference TRBV18 and TRBJ1-1): NAGVMQNPRHLVRRRGQEARLRCSPMKGHSHVYWYRQLPEEGLKFMVYLQKENIIDESGMPKERFSAEFPKEGPSILRIQQVVRGDSAAYFCASSPPGAAMNTEAFFGQGTRLTVV.

As to this clone: At one of its ends the junction is not consistent with the germline gene, which may arise from a read error. J is TRBJ2-3 and V is TRBV7-7, with TRBD1 matching over 10 bases. In germline, CDR1 is SSHAT, CDR2 FNYEAQ (reference sequence). The CDR3 consists of 15 residues. The CDR3 reads CASSSGQGEGDTQYF. The CDR3 DNA is TGTGCTAGCAGCTCCGGACAGGGGGAGGGAGATACGCAGTATTTT.

V and J are TRBV11-3 and TRBJ2-1, with 7 positions matching TRBD1. V gave up 5 bases and J gave up 16 bases; unmatched junction bases: 17. Germline CDR1 and CDR2: SGHNT and YENEEA. CDR3 length: 14 residues. CDR3 in DNA: TGTGCCAGCAGCATCCGACGACGGGACAGCTCGATCTTCTTC. It is translated as CASSIRRRDSSIFF.

The J gene is TRBJ2-7, the V gene TRBV2; D is perhaps TRBD1 (6 bases). Trimming took off 5 bases at V and 3 bases at J, with 8 bases between the two ends. The CDR3 is 12 amino acids. Germline V gene lookup returns CDR1 SNHLY and CDR2 FYNNEI. The CDR3 bases are TGTGCCAGCAGTTCGGACAGCTACGAGCAGTACTTC. Translation gives CASSSDSYEQYF.

This clone was detected a few times. The chain carries TRBV10-3 and TRBJ2-7; D is unclear. Trimming cost V 0 bases and J 6 bases, with 6 bases left between them. Germline CDR1 ENHRY, CDR2 SYGVKD. The CDR3 sequence is 12 residues long. In DNA form, the CDR3 reads TGTGCCATCAGTGAGTCGCGGTCCGAGCAGTACTTC. It codes for CAISESRSEQYF.

The chain joins TRBV19 to TRBJ2-1, with TRBD1 as a possible D gene (6 bases). The CDR3 covers 13 residues. Germline assignment: CDR1 LNHDA and CDR2 SQIVND (reference sequence). Trimming stripped 8 bases from V and 6 bases from J, with 14 bases between. CDR3: CASLGQGRNEQFF. DNA of the CDR3: TGTGCCAGTTTAGGCCAGGGGCGCAATGAGCAGTTCTTC.

The CDR3 region is CATSAGLNEQFF. The DNA for the CDR3 is TGTGCCACCAGTGCTGGGCTCAATGAGCAGTTCTTC. The genes are TRBV24-1 and TRBJ2-1; D gene unclear. V lost 5 bases to trimming and J lost 6 bases, with 7 bases between them. From germline, CDR1 is KGHDR and CDR2 SFDVKD. This CDR3 spans 12 amino acids.

The chain uses TRBV6-5 and TRBJ1-1, with 7 bases identical to TRBD1. Germline V lookup: CDR1 MNHEY, CDR2 SVGAGI. This CDR3 region has 14 residues. Trimming took 0 bases from V and 7 from J; bases not matched to a gene: 5. Here the CDR3 reads CASSYSNRGSEAFF. CDR3 sequence (DNA): TGTGCCAGCAGTTACTCGAACAGGGGCAGTGAAGCTTTCTTT.

The rearrangement links TRBV9 to TRBJ2-3, with 12 nucleotides matching TRBD2. The CDR3 runs 18 residues. V shed 2 bases, J shed 4 bases, and the junction held 11 bases outside the gene matches. The germline V gene has CDR1 SGDLS and CDR2 YYNGEE. DNA of the CDR3: TGTGCCAGCAGCGTTCGACTAGCGGGGGCCTTAGGCGCAGATACGCAGTATTTT. It codes for CASSVRLAGALGADTQYF.

The genes are TRBV9 and TRBJ2-3, with D possibly TRBD2 on 6 matching bases. Germline V gene lookup returns CDR1 SGDLS and CDR2 YYNGEE. Trimming shortened V by 0 bases and J by 6 bases, and 14 bases separated the two germline ends. The CDR3 sequence is 15 residues long. The CDR3 spells CASSVGQPGGDTQYF. The CDR3 bases are TGTGCCAGCAGCGTAGGTCAACCTGGGGGGGATACGCAGTATTTT.

This clone has more than one count but fewer than ten. The chain uses TRBV5-1 and TRBJ2-3; 9 nucleotides agree with TRBD2. V lost 3 bases and J lost 5; bases outside the gene matches: 10. This CDR3 has 16 amino acids. The germline V gene encodes CDR1 SGHRS and CDR2 YFSETQ. The CDR3, as DNA: TGCGCCAGCAGCTCGCTAGATAGCGGGGGTAAAGATACGCAGTATTTT. Its protein is CASSSLDSGGKDTQYF. The variable domain in full, completed from reference TRBV5-1 and TRBJ2-3, reads KAGVTQTPRYLIKTRGQQVTLSCSPISGHRSVSWYQQTPGQGLQFLFEYFSETQRNKGNFPGRFSGRQFSNSRSEMNVSTLELGDSALYLCASSSLDSGGKDTQYFGPGTRLTVL.

The chain joins TRBV5-6 to TRBJ2-2; D is undetermined. The germline V gene has CDR1 SGHDT and CDR2 YYEEEE. The CDR3 totals 16 residues. V lost 1 base to trimming and J lost 2 bases, with 12 bases between them. CDR3 nucleotides: TGTGCCAGCAGCTTGCGACATAGGATTAACACCGGGGAGCTGTTTTTT. Translating gives CASSLRHRINTGELFF.